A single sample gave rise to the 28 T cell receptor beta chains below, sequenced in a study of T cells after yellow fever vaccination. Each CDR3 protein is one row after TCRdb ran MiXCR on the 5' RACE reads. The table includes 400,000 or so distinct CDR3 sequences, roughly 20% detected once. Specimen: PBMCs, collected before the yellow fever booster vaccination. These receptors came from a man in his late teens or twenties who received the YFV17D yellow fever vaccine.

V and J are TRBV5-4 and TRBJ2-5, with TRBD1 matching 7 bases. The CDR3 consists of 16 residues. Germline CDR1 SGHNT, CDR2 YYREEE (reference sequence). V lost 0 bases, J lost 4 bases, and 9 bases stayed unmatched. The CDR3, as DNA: TGTGCCAGCAGCTTGGGGTCGACAGGGTGGAGAGAGACCCAGTACTTC. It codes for CASSLGSTGWRETQYF.

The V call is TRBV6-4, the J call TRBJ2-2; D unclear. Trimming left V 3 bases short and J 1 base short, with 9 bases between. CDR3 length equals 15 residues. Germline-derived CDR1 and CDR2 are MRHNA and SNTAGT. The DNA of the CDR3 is TGTGCCAGCAGTGAGGGCAGGAGGAACACCGGGGAGCTGTTTTTT. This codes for CASSEGRRNTGELFF.

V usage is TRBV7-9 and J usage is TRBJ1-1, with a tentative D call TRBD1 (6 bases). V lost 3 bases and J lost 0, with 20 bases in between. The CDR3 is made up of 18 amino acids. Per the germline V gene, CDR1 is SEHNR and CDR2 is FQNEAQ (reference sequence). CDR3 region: CASSFVLTRDKMNTEAFF. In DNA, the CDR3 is TGTGCCAGCAGCTTCGTACTGACCCGGGACAAGATGAACACTGAAGCTTTCTTT. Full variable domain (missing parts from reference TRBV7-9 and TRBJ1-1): DTGVSQNPRHKITKRGQNVTFRCDPISEHNRLYWYRQTLGQGPEFLTYFQNEAQLEKSRLLSDRFSAERPKGSFSTLEIQRTEQGDSAMYLCASSFVLTRDKMNTEAFFGQGTRLTVV.

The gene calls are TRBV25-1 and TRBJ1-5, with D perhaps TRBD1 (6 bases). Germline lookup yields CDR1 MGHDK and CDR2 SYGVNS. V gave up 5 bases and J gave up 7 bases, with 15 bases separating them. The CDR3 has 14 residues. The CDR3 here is CASSPTGMGQPQHF. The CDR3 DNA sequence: TGTGCCAGCAGTCCTACAGGGATGGGGCAGCCCCAGCATTTT. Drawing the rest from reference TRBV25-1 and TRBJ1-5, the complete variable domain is EADIYQTPRYLVIGTGKKITLECSQTMGHDKMYWYQQDPGMELHLIHYSYGVNSTEKGDLSSESTVSRIRTEHFPLTLESARPSHTSQYLCASSPTGMGQPQHFGDGTRLSIL.

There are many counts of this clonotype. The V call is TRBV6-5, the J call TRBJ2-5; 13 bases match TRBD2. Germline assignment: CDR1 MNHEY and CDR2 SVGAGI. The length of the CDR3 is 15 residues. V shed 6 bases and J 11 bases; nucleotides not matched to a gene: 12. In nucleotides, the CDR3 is TGTGCCAGCAGCCCCGGACTAGCGGGGGTCCTCTCTCAGTACTTC. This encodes CASSPGLAGVLSQYF.

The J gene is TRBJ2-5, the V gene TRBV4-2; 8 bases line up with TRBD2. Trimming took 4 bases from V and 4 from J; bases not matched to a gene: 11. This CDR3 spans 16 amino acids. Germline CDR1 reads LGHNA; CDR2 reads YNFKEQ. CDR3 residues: CASSPSPGTSLETQYF. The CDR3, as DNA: TGTGCCAGCAGCCCTTCTCCCGGGACTAGTCTAGAGACCCAGTACTTC.

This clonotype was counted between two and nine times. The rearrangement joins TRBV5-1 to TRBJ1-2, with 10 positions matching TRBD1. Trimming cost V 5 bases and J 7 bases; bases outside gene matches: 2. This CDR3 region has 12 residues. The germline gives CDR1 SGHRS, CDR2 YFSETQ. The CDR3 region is CASRGTGVGYTF. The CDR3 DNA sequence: TGCGCCAGCAGAGGGACAGGGGTTGGCTACACCTTC.

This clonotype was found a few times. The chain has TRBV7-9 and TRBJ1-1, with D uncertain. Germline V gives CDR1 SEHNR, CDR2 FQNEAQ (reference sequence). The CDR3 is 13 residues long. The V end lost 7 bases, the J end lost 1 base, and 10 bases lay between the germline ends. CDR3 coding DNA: TGTGCCAGCACGCTCCCCTCGAACACTGAAGCTTTCTTT. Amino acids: CASTLPSNTEAFF.

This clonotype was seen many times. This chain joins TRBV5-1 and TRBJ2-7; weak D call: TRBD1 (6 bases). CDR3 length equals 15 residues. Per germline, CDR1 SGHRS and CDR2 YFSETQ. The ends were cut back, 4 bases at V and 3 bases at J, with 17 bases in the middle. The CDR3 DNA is TGCGCCAGCAGCCTCGCCGGGACACTCGGCTACGAGCAGTACTTC. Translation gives CASSLAGTLGYEQYF.

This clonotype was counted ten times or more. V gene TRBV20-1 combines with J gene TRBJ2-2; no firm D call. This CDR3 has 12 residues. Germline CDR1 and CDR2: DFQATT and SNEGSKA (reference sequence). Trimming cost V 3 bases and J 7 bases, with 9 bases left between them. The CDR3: CSASQPLGELFF. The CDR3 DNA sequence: TGCAGTGCTAGTCAACCGCTCGGGGAGCTGTTTTTT.

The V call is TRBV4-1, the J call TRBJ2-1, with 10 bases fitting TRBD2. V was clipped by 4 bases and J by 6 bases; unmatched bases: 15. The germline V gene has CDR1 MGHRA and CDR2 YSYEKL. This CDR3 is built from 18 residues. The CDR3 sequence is CASSPRGSGGASPNEQFF. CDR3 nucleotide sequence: TGCGCCAGCAGCCCTCGGGGAAGCGGGGGGGCTTCACCCAATGAGCAGTTCTTC.

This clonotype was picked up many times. DNA of the CDR3: TGTGCCAGCAGCTTACAGGGAGGTCTATCCTACGAGCAGTACGTC. Its protein product is CASSLQGGLSYEQYV. This chain links TRBV7-2 with TRBJ2-7; possible D gene TRBD2, 6 bases. Germline V gene sequence: CDR1 SGHTA, CDR2 FQGNSA. The CDR3 sequence is 15 residues long. The V end lost 2 bases, the J end lost 1 base, and 12 bases lay between the germline ends.

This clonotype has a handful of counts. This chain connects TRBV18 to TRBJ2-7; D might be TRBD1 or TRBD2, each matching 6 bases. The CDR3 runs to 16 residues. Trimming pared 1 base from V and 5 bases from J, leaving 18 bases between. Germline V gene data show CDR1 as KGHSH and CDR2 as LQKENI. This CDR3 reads CASSPHEDSGGDEQYV. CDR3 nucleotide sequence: TGTGCCAGCTCACCACATGAGGACAGCGGCGGGGACGAGCAGTACGTC.

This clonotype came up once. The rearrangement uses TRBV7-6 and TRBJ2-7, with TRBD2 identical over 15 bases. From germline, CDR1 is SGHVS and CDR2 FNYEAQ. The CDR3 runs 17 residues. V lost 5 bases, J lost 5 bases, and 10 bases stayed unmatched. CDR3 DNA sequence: TGTGCCAGCAGCCCCTCCCGGGGACTAGCGGGGGGTCACGAGCAGTACTTC. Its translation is CASSPSRGLAGGHEQYF.

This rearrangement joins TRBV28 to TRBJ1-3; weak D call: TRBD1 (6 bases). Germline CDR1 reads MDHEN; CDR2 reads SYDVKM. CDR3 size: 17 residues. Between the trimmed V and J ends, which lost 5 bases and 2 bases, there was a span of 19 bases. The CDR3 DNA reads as TGTGCCAGCAGTCCAGCTCGTACAGGGCCCCCTGGAAACACCATATATTTT. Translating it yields CASSPARTGPPGNTIYF.

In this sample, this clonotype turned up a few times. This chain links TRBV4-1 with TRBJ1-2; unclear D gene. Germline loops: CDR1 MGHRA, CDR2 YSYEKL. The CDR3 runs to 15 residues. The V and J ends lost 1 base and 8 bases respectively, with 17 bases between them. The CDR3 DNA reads TGCGCCAGCAGCCAAGGGTCAGGCCTATTGGGGGGCTACACCTTC. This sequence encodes CASSQGSGLLGGYTF.

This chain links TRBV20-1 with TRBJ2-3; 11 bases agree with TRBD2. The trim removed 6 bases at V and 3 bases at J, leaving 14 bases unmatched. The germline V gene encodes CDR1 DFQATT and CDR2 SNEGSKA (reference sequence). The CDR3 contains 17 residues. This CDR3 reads CSASRGLAGGPTDTQYF. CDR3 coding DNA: TGCAGTGCCTCCAGGGGGTTAGCGGGGGGGCCGACAGATACGCAGTATTTT.

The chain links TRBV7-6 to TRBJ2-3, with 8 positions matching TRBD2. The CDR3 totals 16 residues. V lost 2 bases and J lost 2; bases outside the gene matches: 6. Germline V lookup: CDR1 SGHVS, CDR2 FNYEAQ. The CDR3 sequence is CASSLRGGADTDTQYF. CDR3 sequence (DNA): TGTGCCAGCAGCTTACGGGGGGGGGCCGACACAGATACGCAGTATTTT.

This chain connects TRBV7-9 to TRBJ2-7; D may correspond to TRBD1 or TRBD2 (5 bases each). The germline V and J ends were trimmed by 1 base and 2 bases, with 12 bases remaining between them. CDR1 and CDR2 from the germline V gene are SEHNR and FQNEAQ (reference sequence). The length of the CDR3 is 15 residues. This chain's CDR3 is CASSLGDGGAYEQYV. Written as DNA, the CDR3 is TGTGCCAGCAGCTTAGGGGACGGAGGAGCCTACGAGCAGTACGTC.

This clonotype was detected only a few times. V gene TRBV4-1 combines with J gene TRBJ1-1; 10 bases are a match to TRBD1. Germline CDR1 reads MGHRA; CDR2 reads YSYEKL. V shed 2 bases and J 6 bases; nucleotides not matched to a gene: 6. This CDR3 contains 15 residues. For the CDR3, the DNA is TGCGCCAGCAGCCAATGGGACAGGGGCGGTCCTGAAGCTTTCTTT. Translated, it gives CASSQWDRGGPEAFF.

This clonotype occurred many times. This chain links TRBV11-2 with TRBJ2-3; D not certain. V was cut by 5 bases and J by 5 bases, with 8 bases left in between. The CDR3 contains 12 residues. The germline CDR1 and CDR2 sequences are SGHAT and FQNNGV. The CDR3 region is CASSLLVDTQYF. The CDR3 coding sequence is TGTGCCAGCAGCCTCCTAGTAGATACGCAGTATTTT.

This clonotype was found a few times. The CDR3 sequence: CASSFSDVYGYTF. The CDR3 bases are TGTGCCAGCAGCTTTTCTGACGTCTATGGCTACACCTTC. V usage is TRBV7-4 and J usage is TRBJ1-2; no clear D. This CDR3 is 13 amino acids long. The germline gives CDR1 SGHVT, CDR2 SQSDAQ. Trimming pared 3 bases from V and 4 bases from J, leaving 9 bases between.

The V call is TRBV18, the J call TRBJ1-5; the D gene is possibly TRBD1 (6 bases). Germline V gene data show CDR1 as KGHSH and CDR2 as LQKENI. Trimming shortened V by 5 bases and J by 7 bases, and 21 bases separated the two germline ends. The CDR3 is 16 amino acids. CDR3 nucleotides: TGTGCCAGCTCAGACCGAGGGTCCGGGGGCTGGCAGCCCCAGCATTTT. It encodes CASSDRGSGGWQPQHF.

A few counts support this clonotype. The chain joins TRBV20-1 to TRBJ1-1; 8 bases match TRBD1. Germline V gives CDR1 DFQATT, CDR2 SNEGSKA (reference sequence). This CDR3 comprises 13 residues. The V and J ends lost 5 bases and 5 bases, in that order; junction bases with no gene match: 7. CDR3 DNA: TGCAGTGCTCGCAGGACAGGGAGGACTGAAGCTTTCTTT. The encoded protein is CSARRTGRTEAFF.

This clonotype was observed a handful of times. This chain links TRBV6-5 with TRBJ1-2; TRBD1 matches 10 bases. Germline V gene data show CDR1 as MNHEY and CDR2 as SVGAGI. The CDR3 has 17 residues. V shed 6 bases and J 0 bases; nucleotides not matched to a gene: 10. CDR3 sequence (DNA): TGTGCCAGCAGACTCCCGGGACAGGGGTCGACTAACTATGGCTACACCTTC. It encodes CASRLPGQGSTNYGYTF.

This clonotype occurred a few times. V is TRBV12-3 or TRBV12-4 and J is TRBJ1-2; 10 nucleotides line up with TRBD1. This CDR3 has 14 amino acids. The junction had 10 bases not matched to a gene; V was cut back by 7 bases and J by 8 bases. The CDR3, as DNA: TGTGCCAGCACTTGGGACAGGGGATGGGGCGGCTACACCTTC. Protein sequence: CASTWDRGWGGYTF.

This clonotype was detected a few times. This CDR3 is CASTDIQGSGYTF. The CDR3 bases are TGTGCCAGCACTGACATACAGGGAAGCGGCTACACCTTC. The chain uses TRBV6-5 and TRBJ1-2, with D possibly matching TRBD1 (6 bases). CDR1 is MNHEY and CDR2 is SVGAGI in the germline V gene. The CDR3 spans 13 residues. Trimming shortened V by 7 bases and J by 8 bases, and 17 bases separated the two germline ends.

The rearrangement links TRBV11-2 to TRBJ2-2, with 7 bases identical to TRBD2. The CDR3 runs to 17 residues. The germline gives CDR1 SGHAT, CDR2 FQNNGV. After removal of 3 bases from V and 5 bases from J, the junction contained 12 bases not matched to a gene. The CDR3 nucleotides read TGTGCCAGCAGCTTGCAACCGGGGGGTTCGGAGACCGGGGAGCTGTTTTTT. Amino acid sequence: CASSLQPGGSETGELFF.